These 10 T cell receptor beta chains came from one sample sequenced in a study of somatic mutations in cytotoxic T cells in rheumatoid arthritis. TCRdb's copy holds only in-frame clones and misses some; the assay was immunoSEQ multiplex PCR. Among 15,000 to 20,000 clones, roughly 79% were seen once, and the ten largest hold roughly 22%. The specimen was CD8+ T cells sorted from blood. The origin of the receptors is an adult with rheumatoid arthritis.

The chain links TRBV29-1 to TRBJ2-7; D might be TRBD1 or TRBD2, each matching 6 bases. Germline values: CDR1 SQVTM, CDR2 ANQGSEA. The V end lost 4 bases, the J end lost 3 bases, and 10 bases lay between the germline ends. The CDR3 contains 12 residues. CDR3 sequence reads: CSVVRDNYEQYF. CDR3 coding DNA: TGCAGCGTTGTGCGGGACAACTACGAGCAGTACTTC.

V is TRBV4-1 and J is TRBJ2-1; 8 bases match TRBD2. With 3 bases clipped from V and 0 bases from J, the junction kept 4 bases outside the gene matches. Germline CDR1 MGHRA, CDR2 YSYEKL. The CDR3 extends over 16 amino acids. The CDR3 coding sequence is TGCGCCAGCAGCCACCCGGGAGGGAGCTCCTACAATGAGCAGTTCTTC. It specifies CASSHPGGSSYNEQFF.

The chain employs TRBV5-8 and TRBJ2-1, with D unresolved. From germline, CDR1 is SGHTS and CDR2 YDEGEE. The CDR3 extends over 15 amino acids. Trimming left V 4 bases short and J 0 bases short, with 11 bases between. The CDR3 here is CASSTPSVSYNEQFF. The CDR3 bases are TGTGCCAGCAGCACACCTTCAGTCTCCTACAATGAGCAGTTCTTC.

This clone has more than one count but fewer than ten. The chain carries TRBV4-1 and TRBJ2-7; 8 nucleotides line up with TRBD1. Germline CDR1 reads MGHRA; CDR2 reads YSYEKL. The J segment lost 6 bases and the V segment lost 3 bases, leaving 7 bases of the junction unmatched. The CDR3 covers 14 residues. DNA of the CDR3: TGCGCCAGCAGCCACCCGGACAGGGCTCCCGAGCAGTACTTC. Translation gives CASSHPDRAPEQYF.

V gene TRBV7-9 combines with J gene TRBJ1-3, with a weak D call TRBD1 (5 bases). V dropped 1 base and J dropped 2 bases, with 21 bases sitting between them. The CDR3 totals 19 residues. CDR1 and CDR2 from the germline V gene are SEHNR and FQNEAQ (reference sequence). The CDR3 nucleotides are TGTGCCAGCAGCTTAGTAGGACAAGGTGGGCCCTTAACTGGAAACACCATATATTTT. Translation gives CASSLVGQGGPLTGNTIYF.

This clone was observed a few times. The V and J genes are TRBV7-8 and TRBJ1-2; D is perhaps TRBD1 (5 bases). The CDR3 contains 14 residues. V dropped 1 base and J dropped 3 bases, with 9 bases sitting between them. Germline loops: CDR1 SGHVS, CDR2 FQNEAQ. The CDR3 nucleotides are TGTGCCAGCAGCTTAGAGCAGGGCGACTATGGCTACACCTTC. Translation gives CASSLEQGDYGYTF.

CDR3 sequence reads: CSVELAPSYNEQFF. In DNA, the CDR3 is TGCAGCGTTGAACTAGCGCCCTCCTACAATGAGCAGTTCTTC. The rearrangement joins TRBV29-1 to TRBJ2-1; a weak D match, TRBD2 (6 bases). V gave up 2 bases and J gave up 0 bases, with 8 bases separating them. This CDR3 region has 14 residues. Germline V gene sequence: CDR1 SQVTM, CDR2 ANQGSEA.

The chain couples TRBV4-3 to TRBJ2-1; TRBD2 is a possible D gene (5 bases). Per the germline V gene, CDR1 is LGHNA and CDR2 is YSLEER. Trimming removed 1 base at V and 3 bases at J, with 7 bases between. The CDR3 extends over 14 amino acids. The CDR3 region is CASSQGRIYNEQFF. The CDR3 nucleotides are TGCGCCAGCAGCCAAGGGAGGATCTACAATGAGCAGTTCTTC.

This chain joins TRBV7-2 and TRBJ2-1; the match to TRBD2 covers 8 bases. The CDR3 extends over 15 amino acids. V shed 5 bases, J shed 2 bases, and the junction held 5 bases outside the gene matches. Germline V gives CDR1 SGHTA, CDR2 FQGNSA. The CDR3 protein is CASSTETSAYNEQFF. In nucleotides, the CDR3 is TGTGCCAGCAGCACAGAGACTAGCGCCTACAATGAGCAGTTCTTC.

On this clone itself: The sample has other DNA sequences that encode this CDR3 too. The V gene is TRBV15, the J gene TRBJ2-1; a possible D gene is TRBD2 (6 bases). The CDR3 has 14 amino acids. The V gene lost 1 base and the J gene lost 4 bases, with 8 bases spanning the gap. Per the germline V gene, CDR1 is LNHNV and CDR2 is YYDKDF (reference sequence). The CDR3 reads CATSRGGDYNEQFF. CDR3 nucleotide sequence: TGTGCCACCAGCAGAGGGGGGGATTACAATGAGCAGTTCTTC.